This record looks at one T cell receptor beta chain sequence and its context. Both ends of each TCR cDNA library bore sample-specific barcodes. TCRdb recomputed calls from the 5' RACE reads with MiXCR, one row per CDR3 protein. The table has 300,000 to 450,000 distinct CDR3 sequences, 28% seen once. Germline-derived CDR1 and CDR2 are SGHVS and FNYEAQ. The V and J ends lost 0 bases and 1 base, in that order; junction bases with no gene match: 1. This CDR3 contains 17 residues. The source of the sample is a study of identical twins' blood T cells. All three twin pairs grew up together with likely shared infections and vaccines.

The sample comprised PBMCs. This clonotype was obtained from a woman between 18 and 50 years old in good health. The V call is TRBV7-6, the J call TRBJ2-1, with 12 bases identical to TRBD2. The DNA of the CDR3 is TGTGCCAGCAGCTTAGCTGGACTAGCGGGATCCTACAATGAGCAGTTCTTC. Its translation: CASSLAGLAGSYNEQFF.